The present entry profiles one TCR beta chain with its context. The entry originates in a study of blood T cell repertoires in COVID-19. Study-wide context: Material from acute and convalescent COVID-19 was sourced from the United States, Italy and Spain. Sources were T cells, B-cell-depleted T cells, or PBMCs; the material itself was cDNA or gDNA.

In the study's own analysis: Cell counts per sample came from amplifying reference gene primers. Clones were read by immunoSEQ multiplex PCR, and TCRdb kept only the in-frame ones, dropping some. V and J calls and clone size are those listed in that table; D and trimming were worked out from the DNA. The repertoire holds over 110,000 clones, with approximately 89% as singletons. V shed 7 bases and J shed 2 bases, with 19 bases lying between them. CDR1 is SNHLY and CDR2 is FYNNEI in the germline V gene. The CDR3 is 16 amino acids. This sequence was found in a human donor in a cohort sampled during active COVID-19. The rearrangement joins TRBV2 to TRBJ2-3; either TRBD1 or TRBD2 may fit D (6 bases each). Sample: peripheral blood. The CDR3 DNA follows: TGTGCCAGCACTGAGGGGGACTTGGGCGACACAGATACGCAGTATTTT. Translation gives CASTEGDLGDTDTQYF.